This T cell receptor (beta chain) was documented in a study of shared clonotypes between healthy human individuals. Trimming took off 10 bases at V and 6 bases at J, with 18 bases between the two ends. Germline V CDR1 and CDR2: MNHNS, SASEGT. CDR3 length: 13 amino acids. Genomic DNA (from each subset) was split evenly across several immunoSEQ plates. Profiling relied on immunoSEQ multiplex PCR, and the TCRdb table lists in-frame clones only, not all of them. The sample lists about 1.4 million clones; roughly 97% were seen once. The sequence derives from a man younger than 40 in good health. The sample was naive CD4+ T cells sorted from blood. The subset was: CD45RA+ positively selected. The rearrangement uses TRBV6-1 and TRBJ2-5; TRBD1 or TRBD2 may be the D gene (7 bases each). CDR3 loop: CAILREGAKTQYF. CDR3 sequence (DNA): TGTGCCATCTTGAGGGAGGGGGCGAAGACCCAGTACTTC.